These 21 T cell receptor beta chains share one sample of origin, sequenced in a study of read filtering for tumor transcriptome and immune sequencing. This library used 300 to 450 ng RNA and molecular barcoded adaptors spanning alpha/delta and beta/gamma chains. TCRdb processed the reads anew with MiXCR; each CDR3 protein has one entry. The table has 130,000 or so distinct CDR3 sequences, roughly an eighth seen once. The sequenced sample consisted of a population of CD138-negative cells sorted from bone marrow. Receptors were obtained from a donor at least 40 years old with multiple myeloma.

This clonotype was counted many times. The CDR3: CASSQEPGVGYEQYF. CDR3 nucleotides: TGCGCCAGCAGCCAAGAACCGGGAGTTGGCTACGAGCAGTACTTC. The J gene is TRBJ2-7, the V gene TRBV4-3; D possibly corresponds to TRBD2 (6 bases). V was trimmed by 0 bases and J by 3 bases, leaving 12 bases between them. CDR1 and CDR2 (germline): LGHNA, YSLEER. The CDR3 has 15 amino acids.

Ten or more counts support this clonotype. The CDR3 sequence is CASSPGTSGGPNEQFF. CDR3 in DNA: TGTGCCAGCAGTCCCGGGACTAGCGGAGGCCCCAATGAGCAGTTCTTC. The chain employs TRBV6-6 and TRBJ2-1; 11 positions agree with TRBD2. Germline V gene sequence: CDR1 MNHNY, CDR2 SVGAGI (reference sequence). This CDR3 spans 16 amino acids. Trimming removed 5 bases from V and 6 bases from J; junction bases left unmatched: 9.

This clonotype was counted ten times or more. The CDR3 reads CASRTGGTNTGELFF. CDR3 nucleotides: TGTGCCAGCAGGACAGGGGGAACGAACACCGGGGAGCTGTTTTTT. The V gene is TRBV12-3 or TRBV12-4, the J gene TRBJ2-2; 9 positions match TRBD1. CDR3 size: 15 residues. With V trimmed by 6 bases and J by 0 bases, 2 bases remained unmatched.

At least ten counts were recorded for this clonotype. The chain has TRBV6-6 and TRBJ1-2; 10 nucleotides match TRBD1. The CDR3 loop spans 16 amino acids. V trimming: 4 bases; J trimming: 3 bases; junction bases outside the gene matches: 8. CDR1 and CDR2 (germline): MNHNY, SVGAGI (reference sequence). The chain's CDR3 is CASSFAPGQGYYGYTF. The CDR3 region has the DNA TGTGCCAGCAGTTTCGCGCCGGGACAGGGGTACTATGGCTACACCTTC.

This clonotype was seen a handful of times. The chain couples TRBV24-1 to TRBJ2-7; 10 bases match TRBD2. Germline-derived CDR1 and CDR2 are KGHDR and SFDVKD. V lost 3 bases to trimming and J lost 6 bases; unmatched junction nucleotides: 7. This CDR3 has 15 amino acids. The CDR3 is CATSDPTSGAVEQYF. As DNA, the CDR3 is TGTGCCACCAGTGATCCCACTAGCGGGGCTGTCGAGCAGTACTTC.

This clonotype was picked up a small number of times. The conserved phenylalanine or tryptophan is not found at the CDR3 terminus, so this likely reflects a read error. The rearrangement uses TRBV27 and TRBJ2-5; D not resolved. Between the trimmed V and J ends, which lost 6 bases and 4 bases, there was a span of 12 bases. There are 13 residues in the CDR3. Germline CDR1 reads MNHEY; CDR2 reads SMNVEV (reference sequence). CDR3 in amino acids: CASRPDFRETQYL. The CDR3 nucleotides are TGTGCCAGCAGACCCGACTTTAGAGAGACCCAGTACCTC.

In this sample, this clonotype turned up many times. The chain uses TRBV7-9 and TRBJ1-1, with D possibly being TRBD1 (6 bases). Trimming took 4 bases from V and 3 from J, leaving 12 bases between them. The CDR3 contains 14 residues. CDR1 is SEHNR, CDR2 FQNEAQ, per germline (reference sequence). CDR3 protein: CASSWGGADTEAFF. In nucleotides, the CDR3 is TGTGCCAGCAGCTGGGGGGGGGCGGACACTGAAGCTTTCTTT.

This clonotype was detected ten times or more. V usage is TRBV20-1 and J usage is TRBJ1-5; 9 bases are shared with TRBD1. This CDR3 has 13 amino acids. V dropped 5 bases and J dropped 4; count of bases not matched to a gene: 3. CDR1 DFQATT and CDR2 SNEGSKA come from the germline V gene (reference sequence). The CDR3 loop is CSAHRGRNQPQHF. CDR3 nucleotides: TGCAGTGCTCACAGGGGGCGGAATCAGCCCCAGCATTTT.

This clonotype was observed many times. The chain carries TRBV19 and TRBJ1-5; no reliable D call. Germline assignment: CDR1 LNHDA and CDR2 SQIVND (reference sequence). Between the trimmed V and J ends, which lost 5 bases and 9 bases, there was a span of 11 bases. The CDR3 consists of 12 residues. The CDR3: CASSFDGRPQHF. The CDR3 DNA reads TGTGCCAGTAGTTTCGACGGGAGGCCCCAGCATTTT.

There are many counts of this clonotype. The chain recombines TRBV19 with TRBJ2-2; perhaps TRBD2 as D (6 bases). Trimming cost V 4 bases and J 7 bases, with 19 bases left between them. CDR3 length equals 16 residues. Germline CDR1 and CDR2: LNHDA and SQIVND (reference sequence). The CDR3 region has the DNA TGTGCCAGTAGTAGGAGGGGACCGCGGATCGGCGGGGAGCTGTTTTTT. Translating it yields CASSRRGPRIGGELFF.

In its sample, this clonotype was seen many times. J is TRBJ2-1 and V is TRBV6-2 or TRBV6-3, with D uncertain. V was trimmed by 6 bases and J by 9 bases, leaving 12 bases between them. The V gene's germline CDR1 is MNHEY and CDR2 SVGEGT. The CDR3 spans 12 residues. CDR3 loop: CASSSDPGEQFF. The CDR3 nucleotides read TGTGCCAGCAGCTCTGACCCCGGTGAGCAGTTCTTC.

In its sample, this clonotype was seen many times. CDR3 loop: CASRRDLYEQYF. CDR3 in DNA: TGTGCCAGCAGACGGGACCTCTACGAGCAGTACTTC. The chain recombines TRBV6-6 with TRBJ2-7; D assignment may be TRBD1 or TRBD2 (5 bases each). Trimming removed 6 bases from V and 3 bases from J, with 9 bases in between. The CDR3 totals 12 residues. Germline V CDR1 and CDR2: MNHNY, SVGAGI (reference sequence).

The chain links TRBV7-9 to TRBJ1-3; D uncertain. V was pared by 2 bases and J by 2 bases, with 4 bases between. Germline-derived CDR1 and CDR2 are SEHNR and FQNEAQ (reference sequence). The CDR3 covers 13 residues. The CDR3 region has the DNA TGTGCCAGCAGCTTACCCCCTGGAAACACCATATATTTT. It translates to CASSLPPGNTIYF. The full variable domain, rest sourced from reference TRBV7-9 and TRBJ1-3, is DTGVSQNPRHKITKRGQNVTFRCDPISEHNRLYWYRQTLGQGPEFLTYFQNEAQLEKSRLLSDRFSAERPKGSFSTLEIQRTEQGDSAMYLCASSLPPGNTIYFGEGSWLTVV.

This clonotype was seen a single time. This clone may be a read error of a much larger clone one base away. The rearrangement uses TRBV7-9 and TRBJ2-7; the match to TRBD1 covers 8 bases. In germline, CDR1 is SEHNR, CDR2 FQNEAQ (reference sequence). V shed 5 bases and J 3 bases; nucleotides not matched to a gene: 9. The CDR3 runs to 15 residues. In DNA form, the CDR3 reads TGTGCCAGCAGCCCGGACTCAGGGGGCAACTACGAGCAGTACTTC. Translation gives CASSPDSGGNYEQYF.

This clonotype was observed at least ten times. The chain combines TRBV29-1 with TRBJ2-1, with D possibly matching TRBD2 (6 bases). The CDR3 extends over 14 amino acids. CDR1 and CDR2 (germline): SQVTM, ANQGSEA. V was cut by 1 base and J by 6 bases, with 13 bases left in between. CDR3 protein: CSVEGGTQPNEQFF. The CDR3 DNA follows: TGCAGCGTTGAAGGCGGGACCCAGCCCAATGAGCAGTTCTTC.

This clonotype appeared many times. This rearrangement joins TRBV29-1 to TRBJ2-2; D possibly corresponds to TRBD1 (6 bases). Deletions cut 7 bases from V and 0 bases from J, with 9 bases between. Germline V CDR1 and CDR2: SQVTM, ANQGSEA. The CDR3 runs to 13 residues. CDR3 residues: CSGGGANTGELFF. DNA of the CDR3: TGCAGCGGAGGGGGAGCGAACACCGGGGAGCTGTTTTTT.

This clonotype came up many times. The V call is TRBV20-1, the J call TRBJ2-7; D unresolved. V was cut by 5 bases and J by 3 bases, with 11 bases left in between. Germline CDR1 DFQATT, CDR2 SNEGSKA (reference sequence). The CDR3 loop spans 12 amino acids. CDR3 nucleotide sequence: TGCAGTGCTGCAATCGATGACTACGAGCAGTACTTC. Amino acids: CSAAIDDYEQYF.

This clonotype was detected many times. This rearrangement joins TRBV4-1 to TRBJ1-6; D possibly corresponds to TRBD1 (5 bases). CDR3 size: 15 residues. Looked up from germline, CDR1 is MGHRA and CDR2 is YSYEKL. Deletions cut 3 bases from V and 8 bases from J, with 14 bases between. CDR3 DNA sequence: TGCGCCAGCAGCCAGCTCAGGGTTGAGGATTCACCCCTCCACTTT. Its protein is CASSQLRVEDSPLHF.

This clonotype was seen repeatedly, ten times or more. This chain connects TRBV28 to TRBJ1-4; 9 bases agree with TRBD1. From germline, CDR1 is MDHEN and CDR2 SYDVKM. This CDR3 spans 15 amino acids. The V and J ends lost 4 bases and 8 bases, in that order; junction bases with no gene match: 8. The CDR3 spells CASSSEGQGYEKLFF. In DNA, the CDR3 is TGTGCCAGCAGTTCGGAGGGACAGGGTTACGAAAAACTGTTTTTT.

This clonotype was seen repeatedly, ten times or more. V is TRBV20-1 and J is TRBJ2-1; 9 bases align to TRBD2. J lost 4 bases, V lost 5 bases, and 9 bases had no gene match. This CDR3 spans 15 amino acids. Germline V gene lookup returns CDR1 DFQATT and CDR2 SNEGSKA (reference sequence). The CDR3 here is CSAGSAGGPYNEQFF. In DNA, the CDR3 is TGCAGTGCTGGGTCGGCGGGAGGGCCGTACAATGAGCAGTTCTTC.

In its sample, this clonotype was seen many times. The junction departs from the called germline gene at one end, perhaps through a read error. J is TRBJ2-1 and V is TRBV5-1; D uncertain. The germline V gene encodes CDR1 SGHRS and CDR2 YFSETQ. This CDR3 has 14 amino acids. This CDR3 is CACRWSGPYNEQFF. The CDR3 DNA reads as TGCGCCTGCAGATGGTCAGGCCCCTACAATGAGCAGTTCTTC.